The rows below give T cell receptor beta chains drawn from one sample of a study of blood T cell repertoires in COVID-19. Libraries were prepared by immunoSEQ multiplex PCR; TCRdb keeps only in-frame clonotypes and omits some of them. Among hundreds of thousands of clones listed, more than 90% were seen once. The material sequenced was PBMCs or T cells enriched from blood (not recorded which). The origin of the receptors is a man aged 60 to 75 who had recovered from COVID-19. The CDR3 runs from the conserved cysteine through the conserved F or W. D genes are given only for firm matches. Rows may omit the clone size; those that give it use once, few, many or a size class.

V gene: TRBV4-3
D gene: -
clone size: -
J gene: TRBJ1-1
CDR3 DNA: TGCGCCAGCAGCCAAGAAAGCTGGAACACTGAAGCTTTCTTT
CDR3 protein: CASSQESWNTEAFF

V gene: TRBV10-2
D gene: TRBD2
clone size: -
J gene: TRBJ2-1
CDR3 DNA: TGCGCCACAGAGCGGGGGGGCTCCTACAATGAGCAGTTCTTC
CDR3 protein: CATERGGSYNEQFF

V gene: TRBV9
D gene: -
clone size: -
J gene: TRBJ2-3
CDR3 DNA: TGTGCCAGCAGCGTAGGAGATGCAGGGCGCCGATTCACAGATACGCAGTATTTT
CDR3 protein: CASSVGDAGRRFTDTQYF

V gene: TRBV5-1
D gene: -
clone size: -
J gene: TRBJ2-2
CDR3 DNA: TGCGCCAGCAGCTTGGGGGGCTCTACCGGGGAGCTGTTTTTT
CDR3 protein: CASSLGGSTGELFF

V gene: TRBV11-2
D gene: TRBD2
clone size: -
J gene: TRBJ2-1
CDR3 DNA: TGTGCCAGCAGCCCGGGCGGGGGGCCCGGGAGGGAGCAGTTCTTC
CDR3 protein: CASSPGGGPGREQFF

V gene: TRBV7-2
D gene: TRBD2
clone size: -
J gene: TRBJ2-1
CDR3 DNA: TGTGCCAGCAGCTTAGCGCGGGGACTAGCGGGAGTTGAGCAGTTCTTC
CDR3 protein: CASSLARGLAGVEQFF

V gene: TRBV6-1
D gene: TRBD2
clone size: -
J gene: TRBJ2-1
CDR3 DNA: TGTGCCAGCAGTGACGCGGGGGGGCCGCGTAATGAGCAGTTCTTC
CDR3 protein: CASSDAGGPRNEQFF

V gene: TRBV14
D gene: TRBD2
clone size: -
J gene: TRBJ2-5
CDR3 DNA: TGTGCCAGCAGCCAAGCCCGGGGGGGCCAAGAGACCCAGTACTTC
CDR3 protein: CASSQARGGQETQYF

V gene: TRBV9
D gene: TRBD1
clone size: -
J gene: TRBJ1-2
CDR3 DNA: TGTGCCAGCAGCGTAGGGACAGGATCATATGGCTACACCTTC
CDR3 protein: CASSVGTGSYGYTF

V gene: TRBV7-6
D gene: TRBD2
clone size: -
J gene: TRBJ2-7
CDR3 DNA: TGTGCCAGCAGGTTTCTGTCGGCGGGAGTCTCCCACGAGCAGTACTTC
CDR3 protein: CASRFLSAGVSHEQYF

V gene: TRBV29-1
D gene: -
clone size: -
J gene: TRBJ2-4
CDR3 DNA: TGCAGCGTTTCCCAAGTGCAGTCAAAAAACATTCAGTACTTC
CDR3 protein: CSVSQVQSKNIQYF

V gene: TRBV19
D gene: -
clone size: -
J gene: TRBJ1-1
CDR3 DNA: TGTGCCAGTAGCGAAAGCCTGGGGGGGAGCACTGAAGCTTTCTTT
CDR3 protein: CASSESLGGSTEAFF

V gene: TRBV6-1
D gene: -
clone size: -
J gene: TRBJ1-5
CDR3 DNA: TGTGCCAGCAGTGAATGGGCCCAGCCCCAGCATTTT
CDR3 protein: CASSEWAQPQHF

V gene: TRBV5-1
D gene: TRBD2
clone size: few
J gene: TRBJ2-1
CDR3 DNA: TGCGCCAGCAGCTTGGGTAGCGGGGACGAGCAGTTCTTC
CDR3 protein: CASSLGSGDEQFF

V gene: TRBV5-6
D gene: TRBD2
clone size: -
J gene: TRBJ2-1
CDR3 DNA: TGTGCCAGCAGCGATGCAGCGGGAGGGATCTACAATGAGCAGTTCTTC
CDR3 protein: CASSDAAGGIYNEQFF

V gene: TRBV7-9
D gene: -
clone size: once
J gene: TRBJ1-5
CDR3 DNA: TGTGCCAGCACAGGGGTTAGCAATCAGCCCCAGCATTTT
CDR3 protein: CASTGVSNQPQHF

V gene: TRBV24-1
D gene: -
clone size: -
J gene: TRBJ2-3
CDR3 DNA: TGTGCCACCAGTGATAACTCCTTAGGCACAGATACGCAGTATTTT
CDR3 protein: CATSDNSLGTDTQYF

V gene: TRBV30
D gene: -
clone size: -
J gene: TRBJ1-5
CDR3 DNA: TGTGCCTGGAGTTCGACGACTGGGCCCCAGCATTTT
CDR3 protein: CAWSSTTGPQHF

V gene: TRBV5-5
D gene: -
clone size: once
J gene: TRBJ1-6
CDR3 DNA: TGTGCCAGCACCGTTCACGACAGGAACTATAATTCACCCCTCCACTTT
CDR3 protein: CASTVHDRNYNSPLHF

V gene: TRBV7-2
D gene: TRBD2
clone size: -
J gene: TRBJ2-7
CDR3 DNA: TGTGCCAGCAGCTTTGGGACTAGCGGGATATACGAGCAGTACTTC
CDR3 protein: CASSFGTSGIYEQYF

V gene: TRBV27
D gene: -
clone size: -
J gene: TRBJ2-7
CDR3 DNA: TGTGCCAGCAGTTTAAGGGAGTCCTACGAGCAGTACTTC
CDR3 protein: CASSLRESYEQYF

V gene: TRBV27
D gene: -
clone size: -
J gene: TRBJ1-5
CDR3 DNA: TGTGCCAGCAGTTTTCTAGGGGGGGCGAATCAGCCCCAGCATTTT
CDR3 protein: CASSFLGGANQPQHF

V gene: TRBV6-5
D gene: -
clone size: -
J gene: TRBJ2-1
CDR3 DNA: TGTGCCAGCAGTTACCGAAACCGGGACATTAACAATGAGCAGTTCTTC
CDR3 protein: CASSYRNRDINNEQFF

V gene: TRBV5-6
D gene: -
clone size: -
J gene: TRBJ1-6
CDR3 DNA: TGTGCCAGCAGCCGCTACAGTTCACCCCTCCACTTT
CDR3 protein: CASSRYSSPLHF

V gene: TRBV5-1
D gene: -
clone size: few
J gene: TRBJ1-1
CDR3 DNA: TGCGCCAGCAGCTTCGGGGAGGCGGGTAGAGAAGCTTTCTTT
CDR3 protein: CASSFGEAGREAFF

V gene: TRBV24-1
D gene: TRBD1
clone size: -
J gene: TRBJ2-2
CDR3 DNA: TGTGCCACCAGGGGGACAGGGAACACCGGGGAGCTGTTTTTT
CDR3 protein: CATRGTGNTGELFF

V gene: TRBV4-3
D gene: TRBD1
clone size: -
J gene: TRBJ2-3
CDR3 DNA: TGCGCCAGCAGCCTACGACAGGGGGCAGATACGCAGTATTTT
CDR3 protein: CASSLRQGADTQYF